The 16 T cell receptor beta chains in this list originate from one sample, sequenced in a study of naive and memory T cell subsets. Regarding the study as a whole: Especially in CD8 cells, naive repertoires contained a few larger clonotypes, possibly CD45RA-re-expressing memory cells.

For these receptors, no antigen is known. Two oligonucleotides, mixed equimolar, formed the beta constant-region primer covering TRBC1 and TRBC2. Nested alpha and beta constant-region primers with the SP2 primer drove four PCR rounds on ligated cDNA. TCRdb recomputed calls from the UMI-ligation and nested PCR reads with MiXCR, one row per CDR3 protein. Here the sample spans roughly 99,000 distinct CDR3 sequences, over 9% being singletons. The sequenced sample was naive CD4+ T cells from blood. These receptors came from a human donor in good health.

V gene TRBV2 combines with J gene TRBJ1-1; D ambiguous. The CDR3 is made up of 13 amino acids. Trimming took off 6 bases at V and 1 base at J, with 9 bases between the two ends. The germline gives CDR1 SNHLY, CDR2 FYNNEI. The CDR3 protein is CASSASSNTEAFF. DNA of the CDR3: TGTGCCAGCAGCGCCTCTTCGAACACTGAAGCTTTCTTT.

This sequence joins TRBV6-2 or TRBV6-3 and TRBJ1-5; D is ambiguous. Germline V lookup: CDR1 MNHEY, CDR2 SVGEGT. Trimming stripped 2 bases from V and 3 bases from J, with 8 bases between. There are 14 residues in the CDR3. The CDR3 is CASSYMQTNQPQHF. CDR3 nucleotides: TGTGCCAGCAGTTACATGCAGACCAATCAGCCCCAGCATTTT.

The chain joins TRBV7-2 to TRBJ1-6; no firm D call. In germline, CDR1 is SGHTA, CDR2 FQGNSA. This CDR3 spans 16 amino acids. Trimming removed 2 bases at V and 0 bases at J, with 8 bases between. The CDR3 bases are TGTGCCAGCAGCTTATTACCTGGCTCCTATAATTCACCCCTCCACTTT. This encodes CASSLLPGSYNSPLHF. The full variable domain, completed using reference TRBV7-2 and TRBJ1-6, is GAGVSQSPSNKVTEKGKDVELRCDPISGHTALYWYRQSLGQGLEFLIYFQGNSAPDKSGLPSDRFSAERTGGSVSTLTIQRTQQEDSAVYLCASSLLPGSYNSPLHFGNGTRLTVT.

This clonotype was seen more than once but under ten times. This sequence joins TRBV4-2 and TRBJ2-3, with TRBD2 identical over 11 bases. Germline lookup yields CDR1 LGHNA and CDR2 YNFKEQ. The length of the CDR3 is 20 residues. Unmatched junction bases numbered 13, after V lost 2 bases and J lost 0 bases. CDR3 DNA: TGTGCCAGCAGCCAATTGGGCTTTATGAGGACTAGCGGGAGCACAGATACGCAGTATTTT. Amino acids: CASSQLGFMRTSGSTDTQYF.

This clonotype was detected many times. This chain joins TRBV6-2 or TRBV6-3 and TRBJ2-1, with 7 nucleotides matching TRBD2. The germline V gene has CDR1 MNHEY and CDR2 SVGEGT. The CDR3 runs 10 residues. V shed 5 bases, J shed 11 bases, and the junction held 0 bases outside the gene matches. Here the CDR3 DNA reads TGTGCCAGCAGTAGCGGGAAGCAGTTCTTC. Translation gives CASSSGKQFF.

This clonotype has a count of ten or more. The chain links TRBV7-2 to TRBJ2-7; D is undetermined. Germline V CDR1 and CDR2: SGHTA, FQGNSA. Trimming shortened V by 0 bases and J by 4 bases, and 10 bases separated the two germline ends. The CDR3 is 14 amino acids. The CDR3 DNA sequence: TGTGCCAGCAGCTTAGCTGTGTCTGGTTACGAGCAGTACTTC. Translated: CASSLAVSGYEQYF. Full variable domain (outside the CDR3, taken from reference TRBV7-2 and TRBJ2-7): GAGVSQSPSNKVTEKGKDVELRCDPISGHTALYWYRQSLGQGLEFLIYFQGNSAPDKSGLPSDRFSAERTGGSVSTLTIQRTQQEDSAVYLCASSLAVSGYEQYFGPGTRLTVT.

In its sample, this clonotype was seen many times. The chain employs TRBV28 and TRBJ2-3; a weak D match, TRBD2 (5 bases). CDR1 MDHEN and CDR2 SYDVKM come from the germline V gene. CDR3 length: 13 residues. Trimming pared 6 bases from V and 6 bases from J, leaving 13 bases between. In nucleotides, the CDR3 is TGTGCCAGCAGGCCGACCGGGGAGGATACGCAGTATTTT. As protein: CASRPTGEDTQYF.

A few counts support this clonotype. The chain combines TRBV20-1 with TRBJ2-7; 8 positions match TRBD1. The V and J ends lost 3 bases and 3 bases, in that order; junction bases with no gene match: 7. The CDR3 spans 14 residues. Germline CDR1 reads DFQATT; CDR2 reads SNEGSKA (reference sequence). CDR3 amino acids: CSARKPQGVYEQYF. CDR3 sequence (DNA): TGCAGTGCTAGGAAGCCACAGGGGGTCTACGAGCAGTACTTC.

The V call is TRBV3-1, the J call TRBJ2-1; D perhaps matches TRBD1 (7 bases). Germline V gives CDR1 LGHDT, CDR2 YNNKEL (reference sequence). The CDR3 is made up of 19 amino acids. Trimming cost V 4 bases and J 9 bases, with 31 bases left between them. The CDR3 spells CASSRSPKITGDFVLEQFF. The CDR3 DNA is TGTGCCAGCAGCCGATCACCTAAAATTACAGGGGACTTTGTTCTTGAGCAGTTCTTC.

This chain connects TRBV6-2 or TRBV6-3 to TRBJ2-5, with D unresolved. The germline V and J ends were trimmed by 5 bases and 5 bases, with 12 bases remaining between them. Germline V gene data show CDR1 as MNHEY and CDR2 as SVGEGT. The CDR3 contains 13 residues. CDR3 residues: CASSQPPQETQYF. Here the CDR3 DNA reads TGTGCCAGCAGTCAACCACCACAGGAGACCCAGTACTTC.

CDR3 coding DNA: TGCGCCAGCAGAGTACAGACAACGAACACTGAAGCTTTCTTT. Amino acid sequence: CASRVQTTNTEAFF. J is TRBJ1-1 and V is TRBV5-1; D remains unclear. V was clipped by 5 bases and J by 1 base, with 12 bases between them. CDR3 length equals 14 residues. The germline V gene encodes CDR1 SGHRS and CDR2 YFSETQ.

Only a few counts were recorded for this clonotype. The V call is TRBV24-1, the J call TRBJ1-1; the D gene is possibly TRBD1 (6 bases). Trimming shortened V by 8 bases and J by 2 bases, and 44 bases separated the two germline ends. Looked up from germline, CDR1 is KGHDR and CDR2 is SFDVKD. There are 24 residues in the CDR3. The CDR3 DNA follows: TGTGCCACCAACACACTCGGGGGCAGGCCCCTGGGCGTAAGGGGGAACAGAGGAAACACTGAAGCTTTCTTT. Protein product: CATNTLGGRPLGVRGNRGNTEAFF.

In its sample, this clonotype was seen many times. The chain combines TRBV11-2 with TRBJ1-1, with D perhaps matching TRBD1 (5 bases). V lost 2 bases, J lost 1 base, and 11 bases lay in between. Germline assignment: CDR1 SGHAT and CDR2 FQNNGV. CDR3 length: 15 residues. The CDR3 spells CASSLRPGGNTEAFF. The DNA of the CDR3 is TGTGCCAGCAGCTTACGGCCGGGGGGGAACACTGAAGCTTTCTTT.

This clonotype was counted only a few times. The V call is TRBV7-2, the J call TRBJ2-3; TRBD2 matches at 7 bases. The V and J ends lost 5 bases and 9 bases, in that order; junction bases with no gene match: 14. This CDR3 contains 15 residues. Germline assignment: CDR1 SGHTA and CDR2 FQGNSA. CDR3 bases: TGTGCCAGCAGCCTTAGCCCCCCCAGCGGGAAGACGCAGTATTTT. Protein product: CASSLSPPSGKTQYF. Based on the CDR3 plus reference TRBV7-2 and TRBJ2-3, the full variable domain is GAGVSQSPSNKVTEKGKDVELRCDPISGHTALYWYRQSLGQGLEFLIYFQGNSAPDKSGLPSDRFSAERTGGSVSTLTIQRTQQEDSAVYLCASSLSPPSGKTQYFGPGTRLTVL.

This clonotype was counted a few times. The chain is built from TRBV14 and TRBJ2-7; D is perhaps TRBD1 or TRBD2 (5 bases each). CDR3 length: 12 residues. Trimming pared 3 bases from V and 7 bases from J, leaving 10 bases between. Per germline, CDR1 SGHDN and CDR2 FVKESK. CDR3 region: CASSHGTGEQYF. The CDR3 bases are TGTGCCAGCAGCCACGGGACGGGTGAGCAGTACTTC. The variable domain in full, completed from reference TRBV14 and TRBJ2-7, reads EAGVTQFPSHSVIEKGQTVTLRCDPISGHDNLYWYRRVMGKEIKFLLHFVKESKQDESGMPNNRFLAERTGGTYSTLKVQPAELEDSGVYFCASSHGTGEQYFGPGTRLTVT.

Many counts were recorded for this clonotype. CDR3 coding DNA: TGTGCCAGCAGTGAAGGACTGGGCGGTAGCACAGATACGCAGTATTTT. Translating gives CASSEGLGGSTDTQYF. The chain has TRBV2 and TRBJ2-3; no clear D gene. This CDR3 is 16 amino acids long. Germline V gene lookup returns CDR1 SNHLY and CDR2 FYNNEI. Between the trimmed V and J ends, which lost 1 base and 0 bases, there was a span of 11 bases.